The sample holds a few counts of the clone carrying this TCR beta chain. Its matching antigen is unknown. The data are from a study of T-cell memory formation after mild COVID-19. In the study overall: TCR clusters mostly belonged to single donors.

Study-wide results and limits: Most CD4+ clones that shrank were in CM and EM, while CD8+ ones turned up in EMRA.

UMIs and sample barcodes were carried by the TCR alpha and TCR beta cDNA libraries that 5'RACE produced using constant-segment primers. TCRdb processed the 5' RACE reads anew with MiXCR; each CDR3 protein has one entry. This repertoire shows about 210,000 distinct CDR3 sequences, around 25% found once; its top ten account for about 10%. Sequencing used PBMCs or a T cell subset sorted from them (not recorded which). The receptor's source is an adult woman who had mild COVID-19 (a few samples of this study predate the infection). Cell type and time point are not known.

CDR3 nucleotides: TGTGCCAGCAGTCCAGAGGGACAGGGATTCTACGAGCAGTACTTC. This sequence encodes CASSPEGQGFYEQYF. V gene TRBV27 combines with J gene TRBJ2-7; 9 nucleotides align to TRBD1. The germline V gene has CDR1 MNHEY and CDR2 SMNVEV (reference sequence). This CDR3 spans 15 amino acids. Trimming removed 5 bases from V and 3 bases from J; junction bases left unmatched: 8.